What follows are 30 T cell receptor beta chains derived from one specimen sequenced in a study of blood T cell repertoires in COVID-19. Method: immunoSEQ multiplex PCR; TCRdb's copy keeps in-frame clones and lacks some. The sample yields 200,000 to 300,000 clones, approximately 88% seen once. Sequencing input: PBMCs or T cells enriched from blood (not recorded which). These receptors originate from a woman aged 40 to 50 who had been exposed to COVID-19.

The V call is TRBV6-5, the J call TRBJ2-7; D is perhaps TRBD1 (5 bases). V lost 4 bases, J lost 6 bases, and 16 bases lay in between. The CDR3 runs 14 residues. Looked up from germline, CDR1 is MNHEY and CDR2 is SVGAGI. The CDR3 nucleotides are TGTGCCAGCAGTTTCCATTCCCAGGGCGGCGAGCAGTACTTC. Protein product: CASSFHSQGGEQYF.

This chain connects TRBV6-2 or TRBV6-3 to TRBJ1-2; 7 positions agree with TRBD1. This CDR3 is built from 14 residues. CDR1 is MNHEY, CDR2 SVGEGT, per germline. V shed 5 bases and J 0 bases; nucleotides not matched to a gene: 3. The CDR3 protein is CASSHGTANYGYTF. The CDR3 bases are TGTGCCAGCAGTCACGGGACAGCTAACTATGGCTACACCTTC.

The chain uses TRBV3-1 (or the pseudogene TRBV3-2) and TRBJ1-3, with 8 bases identical to TRBD1. The CDR3 extends over 15 amino acids. Germline trimming cut 2 bases from V and 1 base from J; bases unmatched to any gene: 1. The germline gives CDR1 LGHDT, CDR2 YNNKEL (reference sequence). In DNA form, the CDR3 reads TGTGCCAGCAGCCAAACAGGGGGATCTGGAAACACCATATATTTT. It yields the protein CASSQTGGSGNTIYF.

V and J are TRBV30 and TRBJ1-5; maybe TRBD1 (5 bases). Trimming stripped 0 bases from V and 11 bases from J, with 17 bases between. The CDR3 is 14 amino acids. Germline CDR1 GTSNPN, CDR2 SVGIG (reference sequence). The CDR3 reads CAWSVTVTKVAQHF. In nucleotides, the CDR3 is TGTGCCTGGAGTGTGACAGTAACTAAGGTGGCCCAGCATTTT.

V is TRBV27 and J is TRBJ2-2; weak D call: TRBD1 (6 bases). V was clipped by 1 base and J by 3 bases, with 15 bases between them. CDR3 length: 17 residues. Germline V CDR1 and CDR2: MNHEY, SMNVEV (reference sequence). The CDR3 spells CASSLFRQGLDTGELFF. The CDR3 DNA reads TGTGCCAGCAGTTTATTTCGGCAGGGGCTCGACACCGGGGAGCTGTTTTTT.

In this sample, this clone turned up a few times. The chain carries TRBV7-9 and TRBJ1-3, with TRBD1 as a possible D gene (6 bases). V was cut by 4 bases and J by 7 bases, with 14 bases left in between. CDR3 length: 14 residues. Germline values: CDR1 SEHNR, CDR2 FQNEAQ (reference sequence). CDR3 residues: CASSWLTGGNTIYF. In DNA form, the CDR3 reads TGTGCCAGCAGCTGGTTGACAGGCGGGAACACCATATATTTT.

CDR3 bases: TGTGCCAGCAGCTTAGGGCGCGGTCAGCCCCAGCATTTT. As protein: CASSLGRGQPQHF. V usage is TRBV7-8 and J usage is TRBJ1-5; D is ambiguous. Germline-derived CDR1 and CDR2 are SGHVS and FQNEAQ. Trimming took off 1 base at V and 6 bases at J, with 7 bases between the two ends. This CDR3 contains 13 residues.

This chain joins TRBV7-3 and TRBJ1-1; the D gene is possibly TRBD1 (6 bases). The V and J ends lost 6 bases and 1 base respectively, with 9 bases between them. This CDR3 has 13 amino acids. Germline V gene sequence: CDR1 SGHTA, CDR2 FQGTGA. The CDR3 region has the DNA TGTGCCAGCAGGTCACAGGGGAACACTGAAGCTTTCTTT. Translating it yields CASRSQGNTEAFF.

The V and J genes are TRBV4-1 and TRBJ1-5; 9 bases are shared with TRBD1. CDR3 length equals 16 residues. Germline CDR1 MGHRA, CDR2 YSYEKL. Trimming took 4 bases from V and 6 from J; bases not matched to a gene: 10. CDR3 region: CASSLTTGGAGQPQHF. CDR3 sequence (DNA): TGCGCCAGCAGCCTGACAACAGGGGGCGCGGGTCAGCCCCAGCATTTT.

V gene TRBV6-2 or TRBV6-3 combines with J gene TRBJ2-2; maybe TRBD2 (6 bases). CDR1 MNHEY and CDR2 SVGEGT come from the germline V gene. The CDR3 is 18 residues long. The V end lost 0 bases, the J end lost 5 bases, and 19 bases lay between the germline ends. The CDR3 sequence: CASSYSLQRALTTGELFF. The CDR3 region has the DNA TGTGCCAGCAGTTACTCGTTGCAGCGGGCTTTAACAACCGGGGAGCTGTTTTTT.

V is TRBV6-2 or TRBV6-3 and J is TRBJ2-1; D is possibly TRBD2 (6 bases). Germline V gene sequence: CDR1 MNHEY, CDR2 SVGEGT. The V end lost 1 base, the J end lost 6 bases, and 13 bases lay between the germline ends. The CDR3 is 15 residues long. The CDR3, as DNA: TGTGCCAGCAGTTACTACCGGGGGACCCTCAATGAGCAGTTCTTC. Amino acids: CASSYYRGTLNEQFF.

The chain employs TRBV29-1 and TRBJ2-3, with D maybe TRBD1 (5 bases). From germline, CDR1 is SQVTM and CDR2 ANQGSEA. The CDR3 totals 11 residues. The V end lost 7 bases, the J end lost 2 bases, and 7 bases lay between the germline ends. The CDR3 region has the DNA TGCAGCGCGACAGACACAGATACGCAGTATTTT. Encoded protein: CSATDTDTQYF.

V and J are TRBV3-1 (or the pseudogene TRBV3-2) and TRBJ1-1; D ambiguous. V was trimmed by 4 bases and J by 1 base, leaving 10 bases between them. This CDR3 contains 14 residues. Germline lookup yields CDR1 LGHDT and CDR2 YNNKEL (reference sequence). The CDR3: CASSPFTENTEAFF. The CDR3 nucleotides are TGTGCCAGCAGCCCATTCACAGAGAACACTGAAGCTTTCTTT.

This rearrangement joins TRBV7-8 to TRBJ2-7; a possible D gene is TRBD1 (6 bases). Deletions cut 5 bases from V and 1 base from J, with 9 bases between. The CDR3 sequence is 13 residues long. The germline gives CDR1 SGHVS, CDR2 FQNEAQ. CDR3 sequence reads: CASSEGVSYEQYV. The DNA of the CDR3 is TGTGCCAGCAGCGAGGGGGTTTCCTACGAGCAGTACGTC.

The sample holds a few counts of this clone. The rearrangement links TRBV30 to TRBJ1-1, with a possible D match to TRBD1 (6 bases). This CDR3 is 14 amino acids long. Germline V gene lookup returns CDR1 GTSNPN and CDR2 SVGIG (reference sequence). V lost 0 bases, J lost 5 bases, and 13 bases lay in between. Here the CDR3 reads CAWSVYRVRTEAFF. In DNA, the CDR3 is TGTGCCTGGAGTGTCTACAGGGTTCGGACTGAAGCTTTCTTT.

The V gene is TRBV7-3, the J gene TRBJ1-1; no reliable D call. Per the germline V gene, CDR1 is SGHTA and CDR2 is FQGTGA. The CDR3 covers 16 residues. Trimming removed 2 bases at V and 0 bases at J, with 13 bases between. CDR3 amino acids: CASSLSMASLNTEAFF. The CDR3 region has the DNA TGTGCCAGCAGCTTATCCATGGCCTCTCTGAACACTGAAGCTTTCTTT.

The V call is TRBV4-1, the J call TRBJ2-1; D not resolved. The CDR3 has 15 residues. The germline V gene encodes CDR1 MGHRA and CDR2 YSYEKL. Trimming cost V 1 base and J 5 bases, with 12 bases left between them. The CDR3 nucleotides are TGCGCCAGCAGCCAAGTTGAGACTTATGACAATGAGCAGTTCTTC. This sequence encodes CASSQVETYDNEQFF.

This rearrangement joins TRBV24-1 to TRBJ2-5; 14 nucleotides agree with TRBD2. The V segment lost 7 bases and the J segment 2 bases; nucleotides outside the gene matches: 5. The germline gives CDR1 KGHDR, CDR2 SFDVKD. This CDR3 has 16 residues. The CDR3: CATRGTSGSRQETQYF. Written as DNA, the CDR3 is TGTGCCACCAGGGGGACTAGCGGGAGTCGGCAAGAGACCCAGTACTTC.

The rearrangement joins TRBV6-2 or TRBV6-3 to TRBJ2-3; D might be TRBD2 (5 bases). The V gene lost 6 bases and the J gene lost 1 base, with 14 bases spanning the gap. CDR1 and CDR2 (germline): MNHEY, SVGEGT. CDR3 length: 15 amino acids. The CDR3 sequence: CASSRIPGGTDTQYF. In nucleotides, the CDR3 is TGTGCCAGCAGCCGAATACCCGGGGGCACAGATACGCAGTATTTT.

The J gene is TRBJ1-1, the V gene TRBV29-1; perhaps TRBD1 as D (6 bases). The CDR3 contains 14 residues. The V gene's germline CDR1 is SQVTM and CDR2 ANQGSEA. Trimming stripped 6 bases from V and 3 bases from J, with 17 bases between. The CDR3 here is CSVAHRVWDTEAFF. CDR3 nucleotide sequence: TGCAGCGTGGCCCACAGGGTATGGGACACTGAAGCTTTCTTT.

The rearrangement uses TRBV7-6 and TRBJ2-7, with D possibly TRBD2 on 5 matching bases. Germline-derived CDR1 and CDR2 are SGHVS and FNYEAQ. This CDR3 contains 17 residues. V lost 0 bases to trimming and J lost 6 bases, with 21 bases between them. The CDR3 loop reads CASSLAPITRESGEQYF. CDR3 nucleotide sequence: TGTGCCAGCAGCTTAGCCCCAATTACTAGGGAGTCGGGCGAGCAGTACTTC.

The chain recombines TRBV9 with TRBJ2-2; 11 bases fit TRBD2. The germline gives CDR1 SGDLS, CDR2 YYNGEE. The junction had 6 bases not matched to a gene; V was cut back by 2 bases and J by 3 bases. The CDR3 has 17 amino acids. CDR3 sequence: CASSVSTSGRYTGELFF. The CDR3 DNA is TGTGCCAGCAGCGTCTCTACTAGCGGGAGATACACCGGGGAGCTGTTTTTT.

This sequence joins TRBV5-8 and TRBJ2-5; 7 bases align to TRBD2. The CDR3 extends over 18 amino acids. The junction had 20 bases not matched to a gene; V was cut back by 7 bases and J by 2 bases. Germline-derived CDR1 and CDR2 are SGHTS and YDEGEE. This CDR3 reads CASATIRLSGTTQETQYF. The CDR3 DNA reads TGTGCCAGCGCTACGATCCGTCTTTCCGGGACTACGCAAGAGACCCAGTACTTC.

This rearrangement joins TRBV14 to TRBJ1-2; D is perhaps TRBD1 (6 bases). The V end lost 4 bases, the J end lost 4 bases, and 10 bases lay between the germline ends. CDR1 is SGHDN and CDR2 is FVKESK in the germline V gene. The CDR3 is 13 residues long. CDR3 loop: CASSPQGTYGYTF. The CDR3 DNA is TGTGCCAGCAGCCCACAGGGAACCTATGGCTACACCTTC.

This clone was picked up one time. The chain couples TRBV4-2 to TRBJ1-4; the match to TRBD1 covers 7 bases. CDR1 is LGHNA, CDR2 YNFKEQ, per germline. CDR3 length equals 16 residues. The V segment lost 1 base and the J segment 8 bases; nucleotides outside the gene matches: 10. This CDR3 reads CASSQVGSEGAEKLFF. The DNA of the CDR3 is TGTGCCAGCAGCCAAGTGGGCTCGGAGGGGGCCGAAAAACTGTTTTTT.

J is TRBJ1-4 and V is TRBV18; 7 nucleotides align to TRBD1. Germline V gene sequence: CDR1 KGHSH, CDR2 LQKENI. V lost 6 bases, J lost 7 bases, and 5 bases stayed unmatched. The CDR3 is 13 residues long. CDR3 nucleotide sequence: TGTGCCAGCTCGACAGGGTCTTCTGAAAAACTGTTTTTT. Its translation is CASSTGSSEKLFF.

Only one count was recorded for this clone. The chain links TRBV6-1 to TRBJ2-1, with 8 bases that match TRBD2. V lost 4 bases, J lost 6 bases, and 14 bases stayed unmatched. CDR1 and CDR2 (germline): MNHNS, SASEGT. The CDR3 consists of 17 residues. CDR3 coding DNA: TGTGCCAGCAGTGGACCTTGGGAGCGGGGGCCTGGCAATGAGCAGTTCTTC. Residues: CASSGPWERGPGNEQFF.

This sequence joins TRBV19 and TRBJ2-5; TRBD2 is a possible D gene (5 bases). This CDR3 comprises 14 residues. The germline V gene has CDR1 LNHDA and CDR2 SQIVND (reference sequence). V was trimmed by 3 bases and J by 5 bases, leaving 13 bases between them. The CDR3 bases are TGTGCCAGTAGTATTCGGGAAGGCGGGGAGACCCAGTACTTC. Its translation is CASSIREGGETQYF.

The chain employs TRBV7-3 and TRBJ1-1; possible D gene TRBD1, 6 bases. V lost 4 bases, J lost 3 bases, and 9 bases lay in between. This CDR3 contains 13 residues. Germline assignment: CDR1 SGHTA and CDR2 FQGTGA. CDR3 sequence reads: CASSYTGYTEAFF. The CDR3 DNA sequence: TGTGCCAGCAGCTATACAGGGTACACTGAAGCTTTCTTT. Filled out from reference TRBV7-3 and TRBJ1-1, the complete variable domain reads GAGVSQTPSNKVTEKGKYVELRCDPISGHTALYWYRQSLGQGPEFLIYFQGTGAADDSGLPNDRFFAVRPEGSVSTLKIQRTERGDSAVYLCASSYTGYTEAFFGQGTRLTVV.

This chain connects TRBV27 to TRBJ2-5, with 7 bases aligning to TRBD1. This CDR3 spans 13 amino acids. J lost 4 bases, V lost 6 bases, and 5 bases had no gene match. CDR1 and CDR2 (germline): MNHEY, SMNVEV (reference sequence). Here the CDR3 DNA reads TGTGCCAGCAGATACAGACAGGGAGAGACCCAGTACTTC. This encodes CASRYRQGETQYF.